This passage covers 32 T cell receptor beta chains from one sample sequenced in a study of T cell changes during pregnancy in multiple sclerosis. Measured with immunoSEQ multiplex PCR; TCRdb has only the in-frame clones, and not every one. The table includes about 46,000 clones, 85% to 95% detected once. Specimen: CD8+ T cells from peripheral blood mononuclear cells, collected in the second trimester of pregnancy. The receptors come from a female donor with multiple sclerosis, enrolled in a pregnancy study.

CDR3 protein: CASSQEVASPGELFF. DNA for the CDR3: TGTGCCAGCAGCCAAGAGGTCGCGTCTCCCGGGGAGCTGTTTTTT. The chain uses TRBV4-2 and TRBJ2-2; D not resolved. V lost 0 bases, J lost 6 bases, and 11 bases lay in between. There are 15 residues in the CDR3. The germline V gene has CDR1 LGHNA and CDR2 YNFKEQ.

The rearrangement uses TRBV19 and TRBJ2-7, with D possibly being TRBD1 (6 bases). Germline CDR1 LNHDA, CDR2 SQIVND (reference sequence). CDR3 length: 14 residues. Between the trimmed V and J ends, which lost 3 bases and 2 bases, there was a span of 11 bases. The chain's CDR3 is CASSIQGPTYEQYF. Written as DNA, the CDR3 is TGTGCCAGTAGTATTCAGGGGCCTACCTACGAGCAGTACTTC.

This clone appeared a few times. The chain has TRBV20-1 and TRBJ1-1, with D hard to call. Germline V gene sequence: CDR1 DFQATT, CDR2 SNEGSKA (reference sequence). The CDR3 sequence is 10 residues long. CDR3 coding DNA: TGCGGTACAGTGCTCACTGAAGCTTTCTTT. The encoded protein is CGTVLTEAFF.

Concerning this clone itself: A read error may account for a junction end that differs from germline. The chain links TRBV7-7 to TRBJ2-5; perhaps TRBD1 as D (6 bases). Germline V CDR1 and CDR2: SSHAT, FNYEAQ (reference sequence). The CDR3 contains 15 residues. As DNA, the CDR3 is TGTGCTAGCAGCTTAGCGCCGAGGGGGAGAGAGACCCAGTACTTC. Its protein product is CASSLAPRGRETQYF.

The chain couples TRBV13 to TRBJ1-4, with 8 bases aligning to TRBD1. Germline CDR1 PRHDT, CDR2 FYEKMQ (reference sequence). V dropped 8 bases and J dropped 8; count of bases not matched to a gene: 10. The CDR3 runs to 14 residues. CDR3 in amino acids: CASRAGGLREKLFF. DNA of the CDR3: TGTGCCAGCCGGGCAGGGGGCCTGAGAGAAAAACTGTTTTTT.

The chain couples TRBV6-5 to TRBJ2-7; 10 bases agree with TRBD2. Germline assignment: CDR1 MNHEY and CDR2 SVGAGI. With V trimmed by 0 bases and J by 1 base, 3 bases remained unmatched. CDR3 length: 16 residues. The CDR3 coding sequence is TGTGCCAGCAGTTACTCAACTAGCGGGGTTTCCTACGAGCAGTACTTC. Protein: CASSYSTSGVSYEQYF.

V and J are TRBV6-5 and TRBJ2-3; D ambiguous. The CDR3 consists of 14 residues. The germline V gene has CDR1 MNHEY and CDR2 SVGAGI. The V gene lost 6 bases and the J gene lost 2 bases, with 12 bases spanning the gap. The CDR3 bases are TGTGCCAGCAGGGGTGAGGAGTTCACAGATACGCAGTATTTT. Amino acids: CASRGEEFTDTQYF.

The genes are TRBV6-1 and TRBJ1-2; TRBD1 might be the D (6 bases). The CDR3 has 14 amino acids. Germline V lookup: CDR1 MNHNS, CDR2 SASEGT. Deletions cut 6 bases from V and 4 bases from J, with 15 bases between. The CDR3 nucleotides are TGTGCCAGCAGGCTACAGGGAAGCGGCTATGGCTACACCTTC. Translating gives CASRLQGSGYGYTF.

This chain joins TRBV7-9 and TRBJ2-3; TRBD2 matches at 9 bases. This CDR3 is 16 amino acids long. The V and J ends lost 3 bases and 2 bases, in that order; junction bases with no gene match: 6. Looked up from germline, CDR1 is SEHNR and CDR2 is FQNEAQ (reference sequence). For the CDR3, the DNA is TGTGCCAGCAGCTTGCGGGGGGGCGGGGACACAGATACGCAGTATTTT. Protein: CASSLRGGGDTDTQYF.

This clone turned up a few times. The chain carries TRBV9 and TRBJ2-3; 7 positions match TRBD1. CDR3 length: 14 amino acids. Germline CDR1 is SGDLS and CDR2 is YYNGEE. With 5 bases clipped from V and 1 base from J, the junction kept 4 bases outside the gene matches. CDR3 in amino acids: CASRRQGGTDTQYF. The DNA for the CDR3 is TGTGCCAGCAGAAGACAGGGCGGCACAGATACGCAGTATTTT.

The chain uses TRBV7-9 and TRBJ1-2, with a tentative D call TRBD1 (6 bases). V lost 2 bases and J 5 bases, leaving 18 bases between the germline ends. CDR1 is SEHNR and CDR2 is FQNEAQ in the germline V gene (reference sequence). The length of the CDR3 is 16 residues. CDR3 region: CASSLNRDITGYGYTF. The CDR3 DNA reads TGTGCCAGCAGCTTAAACAGGGACATAACTGGGTATGGCTACACCTTC.

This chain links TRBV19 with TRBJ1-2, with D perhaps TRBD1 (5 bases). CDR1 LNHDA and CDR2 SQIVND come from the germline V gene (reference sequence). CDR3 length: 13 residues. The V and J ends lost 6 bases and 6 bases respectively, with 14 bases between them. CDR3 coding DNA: TGTGCCAGTAGATACGGTCCAGGGAATGGCTACACCTTC. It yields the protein CASRYGPGNGYTF. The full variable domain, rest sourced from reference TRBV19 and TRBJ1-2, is DGGITQSPKYLFRKEGQNVTLSCEQNLNHDAMYWYRQDPGQGLRLIYYSQIVNDFQKGDIAEGYSVSREKKESFPLTVTSAQKNPTAFYLCASRYGPGNGYTFGSGTRLTVV.

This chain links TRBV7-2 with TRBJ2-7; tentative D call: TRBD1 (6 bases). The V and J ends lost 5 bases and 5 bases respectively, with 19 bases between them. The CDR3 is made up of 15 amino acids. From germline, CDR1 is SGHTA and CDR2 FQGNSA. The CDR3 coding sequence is TGTGCCAGCAGCGGTTCCGTCACCAGGGGTAACGAGCAGTACTTC. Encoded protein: CASSGSVTRGNEQYF.

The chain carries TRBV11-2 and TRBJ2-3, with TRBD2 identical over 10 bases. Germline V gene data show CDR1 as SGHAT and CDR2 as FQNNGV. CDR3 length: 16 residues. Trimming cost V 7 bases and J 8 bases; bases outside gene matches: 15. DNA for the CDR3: TGTGCCAGCACCCTCCTCACAGCGGGGGGGCTCGGTACGCAGTATTTT. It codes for CASTLLTAGGLGTQYF. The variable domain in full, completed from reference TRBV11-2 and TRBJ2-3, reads EAGVAQSPRYKIIEKRQSVAFWCNPISGHATLYWYQQILGQGPKLLIQFQNNGVVDDSQLPKDRFSAERLKGVDSTLKIQPAKLEDSAVYLCASTLLTAGGLGTQYFGPGTRLTVL.

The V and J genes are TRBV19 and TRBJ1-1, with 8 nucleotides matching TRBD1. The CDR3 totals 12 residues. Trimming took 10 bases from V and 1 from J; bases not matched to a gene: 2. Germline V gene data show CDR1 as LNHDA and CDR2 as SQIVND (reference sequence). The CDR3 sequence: CAIGQGNTEAFF. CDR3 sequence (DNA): TGTGCCATAGGACAGGGGAACACTGAAGCTTTCTTT.

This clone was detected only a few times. DNA for the CDR3: TGTGCCAGCAGCCAAGCGGTCGGGGACAATCAGCCCCAGCATTTT. Residues: CASSQAVGDNQPQHF. The chain recombines TRBV4-2 with TRBJ1-5, with unresolved D. The germline V gene has CDR1 LGHNA and CDR2 YNFKEQ. This CDR3 is 15 amino acids long. Trimming cost V 1 base and J 3 bases, with 10 bases left between them.

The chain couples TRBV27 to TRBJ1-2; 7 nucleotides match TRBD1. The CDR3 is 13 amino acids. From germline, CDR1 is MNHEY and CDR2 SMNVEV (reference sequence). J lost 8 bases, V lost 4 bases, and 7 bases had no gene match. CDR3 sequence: CASSSMTGRGYTF. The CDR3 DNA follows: TGTGCCAGCAGTTCCATGACAGGGCGCGGCTACACCTTC.

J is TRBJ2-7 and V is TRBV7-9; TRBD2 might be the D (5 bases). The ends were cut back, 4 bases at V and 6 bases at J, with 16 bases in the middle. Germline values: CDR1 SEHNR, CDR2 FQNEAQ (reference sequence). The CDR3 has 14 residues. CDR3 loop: CASSSPEEVGEQYF. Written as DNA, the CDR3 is TGTGCCAGCAGCTCTCCGGAGGAGGTGGGCGAGCAGTACTTC.

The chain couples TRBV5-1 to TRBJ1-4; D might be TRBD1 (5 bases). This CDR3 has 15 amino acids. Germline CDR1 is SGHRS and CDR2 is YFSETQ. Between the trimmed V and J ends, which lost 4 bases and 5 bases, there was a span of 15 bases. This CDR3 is CASSLERPGNEKLFF. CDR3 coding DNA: TGCGCCAGCAGCCTGGAAAGGCCAGGGAATGAAAAACTGTTTTTT.

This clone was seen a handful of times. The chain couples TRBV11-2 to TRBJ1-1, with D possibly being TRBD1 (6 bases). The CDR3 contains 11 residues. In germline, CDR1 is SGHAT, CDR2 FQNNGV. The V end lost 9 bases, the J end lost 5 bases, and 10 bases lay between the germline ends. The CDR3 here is CASLQGTEAFF. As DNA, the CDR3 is TGTGCCAGTTTACAGGGTACTGAAGCTTTCTTT.

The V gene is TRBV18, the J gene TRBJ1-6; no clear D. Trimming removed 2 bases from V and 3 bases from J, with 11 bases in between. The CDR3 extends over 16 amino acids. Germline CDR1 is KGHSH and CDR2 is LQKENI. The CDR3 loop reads CASSPYTQNYNSPLHF. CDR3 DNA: TGTGCCAGCTCACCATATACCCAGAACTATAATTCACCCCTCCACTTT.

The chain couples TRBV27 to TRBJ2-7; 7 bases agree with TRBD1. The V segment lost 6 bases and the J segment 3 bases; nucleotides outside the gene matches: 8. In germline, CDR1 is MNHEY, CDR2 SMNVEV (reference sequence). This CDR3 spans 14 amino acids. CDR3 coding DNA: TGTGCCAGCAGCCCGCAGGGGGAAGGCTACGAGCAGTACTTC. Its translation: CASSPQGEGYEQYF.

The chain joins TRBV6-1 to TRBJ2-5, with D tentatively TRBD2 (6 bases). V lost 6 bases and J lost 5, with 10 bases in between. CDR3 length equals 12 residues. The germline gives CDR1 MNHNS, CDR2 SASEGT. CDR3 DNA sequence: TGTGCCAGCAGGGGAGGTTGGGAGACCCAGTACTTC. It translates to CASRGGWETQYF.

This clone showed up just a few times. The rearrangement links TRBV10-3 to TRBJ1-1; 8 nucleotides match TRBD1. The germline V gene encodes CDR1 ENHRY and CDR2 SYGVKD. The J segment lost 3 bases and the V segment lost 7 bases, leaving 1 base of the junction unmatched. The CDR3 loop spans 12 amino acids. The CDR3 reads CAIKQGDTEAFF. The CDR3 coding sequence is TGTGCCATCAAACAGGGGGACACTGAAGCTTTCTTT.

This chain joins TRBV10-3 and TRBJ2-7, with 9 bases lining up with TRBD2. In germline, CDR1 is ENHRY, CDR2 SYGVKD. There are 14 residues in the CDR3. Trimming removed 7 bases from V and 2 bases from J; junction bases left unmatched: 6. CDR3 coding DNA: TGTGCCATCACCGTAGCGGGGGCGACCTACGAGCAGTACTTC. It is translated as CAITVAGATYEQYF.

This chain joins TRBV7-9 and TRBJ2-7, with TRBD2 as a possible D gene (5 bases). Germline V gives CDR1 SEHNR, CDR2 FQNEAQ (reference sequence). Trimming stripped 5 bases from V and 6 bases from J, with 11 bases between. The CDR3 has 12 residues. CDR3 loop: CASSLDGIEQYF. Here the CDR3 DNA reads TGTGCCAGCAGCCTGGACGGGATCGAGCAGTACTTC.

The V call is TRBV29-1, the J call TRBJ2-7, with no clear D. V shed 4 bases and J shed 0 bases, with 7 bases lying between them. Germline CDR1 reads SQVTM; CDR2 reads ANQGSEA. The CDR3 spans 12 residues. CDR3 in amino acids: CSVVQASYEQYF. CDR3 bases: TGCAGCGTTGTCCAGGCCTCCTACGAGCAGTACTTC.

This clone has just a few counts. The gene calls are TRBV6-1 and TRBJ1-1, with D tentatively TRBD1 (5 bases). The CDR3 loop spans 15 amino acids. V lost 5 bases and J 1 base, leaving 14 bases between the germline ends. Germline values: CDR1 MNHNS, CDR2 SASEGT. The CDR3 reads CASSPRGTTNTEAFF. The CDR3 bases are TGTGCCAGCAGTCCACGGGGGACGACGAACACTGAAGCTTTCTTT.

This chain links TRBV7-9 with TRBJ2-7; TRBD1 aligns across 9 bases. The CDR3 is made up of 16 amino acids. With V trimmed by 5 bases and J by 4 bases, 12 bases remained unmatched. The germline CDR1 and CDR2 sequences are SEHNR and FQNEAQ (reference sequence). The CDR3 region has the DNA TGTGCCAGCAGCCCCGGGTCGGGACAGGGCCTGTACGAGCAGTACTTC. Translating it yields CASSPGSGQGLYEQYF.

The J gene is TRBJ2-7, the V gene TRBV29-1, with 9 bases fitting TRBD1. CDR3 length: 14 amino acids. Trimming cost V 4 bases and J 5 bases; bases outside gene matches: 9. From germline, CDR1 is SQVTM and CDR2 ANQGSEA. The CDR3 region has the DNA TGCAGCGTTGGGGACAGGGTGAGCGTCCACGAGCAGTACTTC. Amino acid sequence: CSVGDRVSVHEQYF.

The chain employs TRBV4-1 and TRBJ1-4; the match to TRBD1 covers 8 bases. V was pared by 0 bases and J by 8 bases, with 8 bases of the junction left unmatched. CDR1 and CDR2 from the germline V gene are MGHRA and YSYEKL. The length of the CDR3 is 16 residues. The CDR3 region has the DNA TGCGCCAGCAGCCAAGATCCCCTGACAGGGGACGAAAAACTGTTTTTT. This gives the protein CASSQDPLTGDEKLFF.

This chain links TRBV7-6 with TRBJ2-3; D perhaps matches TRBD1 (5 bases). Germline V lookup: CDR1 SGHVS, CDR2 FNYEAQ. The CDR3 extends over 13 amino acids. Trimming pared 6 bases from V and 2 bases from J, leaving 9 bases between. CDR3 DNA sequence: TGTGCCAGCAGTAGACAGTACACAGATACGCAGTATTTT. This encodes CASSRQYTDTQYF.